This T cell receptor beta chain was sequenced during a study of vaccination and CD4 T cells after COVID-19. As for treatment: roughly 10-day PBMC culture with coronavirus spike peptide pools or control peptides (ViraFEST assay). Germline CDR1 LNHNV, CDR2 YYDKDF (reference sequence). The CDR3 has 15 residues. The germline V and J ends were trimmed by 11 bases and 6 bases, with 23 bases remaining between them. As for this clonotype: The antigen is undetermined.

The Oncomine TCR Beta short-read assay generated sequence data from the DNA of cultured CD4+ T cells. CD4+ T cells were cultured, and genomic DNA was extracted from them. TCRdb reprocessed the PCR reads via MiXCR and lists one record per CDR3 protein. The profile shows more than 10,000 distinct CDR3 sequences, roughly 46% of them singletons. The input for sequencing was CD4+ T cells from blood, cultured in vitro, taken before SARS-CoV-2 vaccination. This chain joins TRBV15 and TRBJ1-3; D uncertain. This TCR derives from a human donor who had recovered from COVID-19. The CDR3 is CAATSEISAENTIYF. The CDR3, as DNA: TGTGCCGCTACGTCCGAGATCTCGGCGGAAAACACCATATATTTT.